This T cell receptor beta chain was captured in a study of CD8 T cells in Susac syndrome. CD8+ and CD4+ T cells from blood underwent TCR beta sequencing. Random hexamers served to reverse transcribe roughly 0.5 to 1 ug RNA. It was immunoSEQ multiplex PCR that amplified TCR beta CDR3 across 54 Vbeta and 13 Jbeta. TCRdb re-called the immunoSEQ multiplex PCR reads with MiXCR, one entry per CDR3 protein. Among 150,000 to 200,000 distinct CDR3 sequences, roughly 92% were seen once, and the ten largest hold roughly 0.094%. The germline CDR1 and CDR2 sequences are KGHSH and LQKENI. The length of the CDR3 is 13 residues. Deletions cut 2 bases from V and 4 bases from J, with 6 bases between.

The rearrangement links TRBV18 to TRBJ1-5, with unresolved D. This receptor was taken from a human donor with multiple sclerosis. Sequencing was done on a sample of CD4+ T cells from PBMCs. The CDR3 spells CASSPSENQPQHF. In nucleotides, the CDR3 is TGTGCCAGCTCACCAAGCGAAAATCAGCCCCAGCATTTT. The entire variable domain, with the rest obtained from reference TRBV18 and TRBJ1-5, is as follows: NAGVMQNPRHLVRRRGQEARLRCSPMKGHSHVYWYRQLPEEGLKFMVYLQKENIIDESGMPKERFSAEFPKEGPSILRIQQVVRGDSAAYFCASSPSENQPQHFGDGTRLSIL.